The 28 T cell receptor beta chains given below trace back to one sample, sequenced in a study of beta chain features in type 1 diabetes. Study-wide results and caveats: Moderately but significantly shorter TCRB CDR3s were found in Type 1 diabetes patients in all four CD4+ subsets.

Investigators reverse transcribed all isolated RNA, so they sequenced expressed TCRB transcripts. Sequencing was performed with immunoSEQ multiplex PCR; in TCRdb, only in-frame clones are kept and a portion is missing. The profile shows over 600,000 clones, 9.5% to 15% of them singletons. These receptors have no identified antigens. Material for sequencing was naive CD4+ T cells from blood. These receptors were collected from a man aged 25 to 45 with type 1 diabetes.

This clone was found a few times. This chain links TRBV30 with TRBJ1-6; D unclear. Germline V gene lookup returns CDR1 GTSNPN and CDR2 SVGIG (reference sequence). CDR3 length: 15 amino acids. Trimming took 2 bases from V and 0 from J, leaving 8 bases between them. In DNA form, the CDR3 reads TGTGCCTGGAGTACTGGTAGCTCCTATAATTCACCCCTCCACTTT. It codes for CAWSTGSSYNSPLHF.

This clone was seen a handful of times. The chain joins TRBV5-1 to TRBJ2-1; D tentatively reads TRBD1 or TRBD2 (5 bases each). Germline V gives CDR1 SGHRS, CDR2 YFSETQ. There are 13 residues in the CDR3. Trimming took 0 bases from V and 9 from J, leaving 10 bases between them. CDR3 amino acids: CASSLAEGTEQFF. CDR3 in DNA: TGCGCCAGCAGCTTGGCCGAGGGGACTGAGCAGTTCTTC. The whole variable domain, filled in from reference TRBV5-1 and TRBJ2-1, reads KAGVTQTPRYLIKTRGQQVTLSCSPISGHRSVSWYQQTPGQGLQFLFEYFSETQRNKGNFPGRFSGRQFSNSRSEMNVSTLELGDSALYLCASSLAEGTEQFFGPGTRLTVL.

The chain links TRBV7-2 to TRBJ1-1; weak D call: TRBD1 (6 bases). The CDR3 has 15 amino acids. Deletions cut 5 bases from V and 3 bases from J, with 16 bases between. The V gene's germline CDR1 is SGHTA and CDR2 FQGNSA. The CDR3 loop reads CASSPERGRHTEAFF. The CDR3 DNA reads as TGTGCCAGCAGCCCGGAACGGGGGCGACACACTGAAGCTTTCTTT.

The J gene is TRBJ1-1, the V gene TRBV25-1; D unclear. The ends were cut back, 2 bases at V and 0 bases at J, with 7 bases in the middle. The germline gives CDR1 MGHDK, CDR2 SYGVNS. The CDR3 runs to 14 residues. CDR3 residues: CASSELQMNTEAFF. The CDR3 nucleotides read TGTGCCAGCAGTGAACTACAGATGAACACTGAAGCTTTCTTT.

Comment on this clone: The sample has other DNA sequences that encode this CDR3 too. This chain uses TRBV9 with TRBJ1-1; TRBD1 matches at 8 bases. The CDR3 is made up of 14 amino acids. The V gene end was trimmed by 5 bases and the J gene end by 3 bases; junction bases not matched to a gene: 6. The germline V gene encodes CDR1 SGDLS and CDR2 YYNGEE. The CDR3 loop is CASRRQGRDTEAFF. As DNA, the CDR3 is TGTGCCAGCAGGCGACAGGGGAGGGACACTGAAGCTTTCTTT.

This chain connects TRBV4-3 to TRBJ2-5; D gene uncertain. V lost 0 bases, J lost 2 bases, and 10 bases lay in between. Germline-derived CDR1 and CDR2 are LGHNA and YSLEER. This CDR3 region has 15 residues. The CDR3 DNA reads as TGCGCCAGCAGCCAAGAACCCAGTGGACAAGAGACCCAGTACTTC. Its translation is CASSQEPSGQETQYF.

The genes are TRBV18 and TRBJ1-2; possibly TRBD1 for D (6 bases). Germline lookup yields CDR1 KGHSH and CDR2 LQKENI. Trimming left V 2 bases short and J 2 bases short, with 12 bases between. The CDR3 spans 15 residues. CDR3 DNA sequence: TGTGCCAGCTCACCAGCCTCGGACAGAAACTATGGCTACACCTTC. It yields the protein CASSPASDRNYGYTF.

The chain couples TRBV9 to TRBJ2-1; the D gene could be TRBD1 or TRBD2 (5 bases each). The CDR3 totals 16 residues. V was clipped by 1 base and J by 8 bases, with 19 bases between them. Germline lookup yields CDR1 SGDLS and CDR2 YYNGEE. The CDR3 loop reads CASSVRSGVTGHEQFF. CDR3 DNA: TGTGCCAGCAGCGTACGTTCCGGGGTCACGGGGCATGAGCAGTTCTTC.

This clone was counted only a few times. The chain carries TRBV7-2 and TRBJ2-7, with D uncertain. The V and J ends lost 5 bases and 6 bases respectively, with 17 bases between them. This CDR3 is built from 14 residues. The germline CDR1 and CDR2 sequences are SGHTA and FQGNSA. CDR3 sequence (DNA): TGTGCCAGCAGCCCCGAGACTCACAGAGGCGAGCAGTACTTC. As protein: CASSPETHRGEQYF. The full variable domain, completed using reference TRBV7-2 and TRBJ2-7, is GAGVSQSPSNKVTEKGKDVELRCDPISGHTALYWYRQSLGQGLEFLIYFQGNSAPDKSGLPSDRFSAERTGGSVSTLTIQRTQQEDSAVYLCASSPETHRGEQYFGPGTRLTVT.

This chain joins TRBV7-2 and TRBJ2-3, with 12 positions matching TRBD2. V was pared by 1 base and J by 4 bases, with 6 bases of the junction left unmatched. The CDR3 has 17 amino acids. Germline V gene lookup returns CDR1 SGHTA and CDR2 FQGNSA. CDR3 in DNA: TGTGCCAGCAGCTTAGAGGTGGCTAGCGGGGGGGCAGATACGCAGTATTTT. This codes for CASSLEVASGGADTQYF.

DNA of the CDR3: TGTGCCTCCACCGAGGTAGGGGCCTACAATGAGCAGTTCTTC. This codes for CASTEVGAYNEQFF. The chain uses TRBV7-2 and TRBJ2-1, with a possible D match to TRBD1 (5 bases). This CDR3 spans 14 amino acids. The V end lost 11 bases, the J end lost 2 bases, and 16 bases lay between the germline ends. The germline V gene has CDR1 SGHTA and CDR2 FQGNSA.

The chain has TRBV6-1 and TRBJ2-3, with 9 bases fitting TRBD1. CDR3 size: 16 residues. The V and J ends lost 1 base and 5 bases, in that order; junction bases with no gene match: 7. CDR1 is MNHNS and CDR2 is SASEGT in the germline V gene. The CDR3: CASSEDRGPAKDTQYF. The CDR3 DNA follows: TGTGCCAGCAGTGAAGACAGGGGGCCGGCGAAAGATACGCAGTATTTT.

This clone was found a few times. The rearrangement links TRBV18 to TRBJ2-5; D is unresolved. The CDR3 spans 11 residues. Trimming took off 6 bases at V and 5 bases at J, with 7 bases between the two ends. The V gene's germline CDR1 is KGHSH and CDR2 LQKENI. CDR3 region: CASSRTETQYF. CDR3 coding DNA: TGTGCCAGCTCCCGGACGGAGACCCAGTACTTC.

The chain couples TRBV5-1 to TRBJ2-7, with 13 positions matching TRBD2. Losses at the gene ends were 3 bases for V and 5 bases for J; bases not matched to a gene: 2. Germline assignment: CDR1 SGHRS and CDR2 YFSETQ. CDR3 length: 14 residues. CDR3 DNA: TGCGCCAGCAGCTGGACTAGCGGGGGAAACGAGCAGTACTTC. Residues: CASSWTSGGNEQYF.

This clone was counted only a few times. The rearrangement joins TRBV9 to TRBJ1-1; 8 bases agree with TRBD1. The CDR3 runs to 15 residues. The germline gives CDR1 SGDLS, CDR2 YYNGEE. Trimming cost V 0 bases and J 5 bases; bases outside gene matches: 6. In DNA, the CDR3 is TGTGCCAGCAGCGTAGGACAGGGGACTGAGACTGAAGCTTTCTTT. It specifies CASSVGQGTETEAFF.

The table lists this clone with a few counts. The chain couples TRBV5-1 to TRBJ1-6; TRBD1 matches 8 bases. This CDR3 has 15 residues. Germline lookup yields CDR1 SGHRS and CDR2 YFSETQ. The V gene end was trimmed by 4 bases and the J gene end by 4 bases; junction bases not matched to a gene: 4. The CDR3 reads CASSGQGNYNSPLHF. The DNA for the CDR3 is TGCGCCAGCAGCGGACAGGGAAATTATAATTCACCCCTCCACTTT. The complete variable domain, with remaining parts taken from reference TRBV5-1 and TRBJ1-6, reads KAGVTQTPRYLIKTRGQQVTLSCSPISGHRSVSWYQQTPGQGLQFLFEYFSETQRNKGNFPGRFSGRQFSNSRSEMNVSTLELGDSALYLCASSGQGNYNSPLHFGNGTRLTVT.

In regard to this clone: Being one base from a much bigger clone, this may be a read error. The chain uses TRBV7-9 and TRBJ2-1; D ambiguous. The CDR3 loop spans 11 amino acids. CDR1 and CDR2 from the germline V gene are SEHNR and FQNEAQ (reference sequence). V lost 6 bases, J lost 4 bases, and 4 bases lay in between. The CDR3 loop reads CASSYYNEQFF. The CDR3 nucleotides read TGTGCCAGCAGTTATTACAATGAGCAGTTCTTC.

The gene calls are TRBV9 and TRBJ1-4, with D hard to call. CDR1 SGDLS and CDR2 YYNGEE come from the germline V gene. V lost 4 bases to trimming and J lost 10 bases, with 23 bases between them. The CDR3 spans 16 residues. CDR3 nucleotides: TGTGCCAGCAGCCCGGAGGTCAGTGGTCCCTACGGAAAACTGTTTTTT. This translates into CASSPEVSGPYGKLFF.

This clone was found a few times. This CDR3 reads CASSRQGAPEYEQYF. For the CDR3, the DNA is TGTGCCAGCAGTCGACAGGGGGCGCCCGAATACGAGCAGTACTTC. The V and J genes are TRBV27 and TRBJ2-7; 10 bases match TRBD1. Germline V gene data show CDR1 as MNHEY and CDR2 as SMNVEV (reference sequence). J lost 4 bases, V lost 5 bases, and 8 bases had no gene match. The CDR3 consists of 15 residues.

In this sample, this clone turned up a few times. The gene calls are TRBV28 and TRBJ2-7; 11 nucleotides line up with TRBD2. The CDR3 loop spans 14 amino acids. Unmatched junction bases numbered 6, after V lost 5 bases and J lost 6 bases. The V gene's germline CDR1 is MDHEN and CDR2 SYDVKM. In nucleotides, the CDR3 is TGTGCCAGCAGTATTCTAGCGGGGGGCATCGAGCAGTACTTC. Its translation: CASSILAGGIEQYF.

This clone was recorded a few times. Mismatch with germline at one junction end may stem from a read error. CDR3 loop: CASSHSGVGDYGYTF. Here the CDR3 DNA reads TGTGCCAGCAGTCACTCAGGGGTAGGGGACTATGGCTACACCTTC. The V and J genes are TRBV6-6 and TRBJ1-2, with D possibly being TRBD1 (6 bases). Germline values: CDR1 MNHNY, CDR2 SVGAGI (reference sequence). The CDR3 contains 15 residues.

The CDR3 here is CASSDLPPGQQYEQYF. Here the CDR3 DNA reads TGTGCCAGCAGTGATCTGCCCCCGGGACAGCAGTACGAGCAGTACTTC. The chain combines TRBV2 with TRBJ2-7; 7 bases line up with TRBD1. Germline CDR1 and CDR2: SNHLY and FYNNEI. V shed 3 bases and J 4 bases; nucleotides not matched to a gene: 12. This CDR3 contains 16 residues.

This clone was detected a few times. DNA of the CDR3: TGTGCCAGCAGCCCCAGCGTATGGACTAGCGGGGTCGCCTACGAGCAGTACTTC. Amino acids: CASSPSVWTSGVAYEQYF. The chain carries TRBV7-2 and TRBJ2-7; 12 bases are shared with TRBD2. The CDR3 length is 18 residues. Germline V gene data show CDR1 as SGHTA and CDR2 as FQGNSA. The trim removed 5 bases at V and 2 bases at J, leaving 13 bases unmatched.

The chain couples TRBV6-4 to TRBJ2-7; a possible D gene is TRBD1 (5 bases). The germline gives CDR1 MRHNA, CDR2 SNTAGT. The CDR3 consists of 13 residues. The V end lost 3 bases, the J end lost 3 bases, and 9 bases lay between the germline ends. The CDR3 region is CASSEMQGYEQYF. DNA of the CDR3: TGTGCCAGCAGTGAGATGCAGGGCTACGAGCAGTACTTC.

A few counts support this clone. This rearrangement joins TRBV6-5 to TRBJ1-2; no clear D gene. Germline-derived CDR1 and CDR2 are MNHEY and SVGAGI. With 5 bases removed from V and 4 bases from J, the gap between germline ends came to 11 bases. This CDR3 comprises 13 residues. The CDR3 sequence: CASSAFSGYGYTF. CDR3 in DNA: TGTGCCAGCAGTGCATTCTCAGGCTATGGCTACACCTTC.

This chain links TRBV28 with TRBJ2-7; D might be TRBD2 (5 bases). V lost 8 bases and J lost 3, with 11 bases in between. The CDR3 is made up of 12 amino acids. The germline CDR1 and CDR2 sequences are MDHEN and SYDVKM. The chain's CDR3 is CASGRDGYEQYF. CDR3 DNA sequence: TGTGCCAGCGGACGGGATGGCTACGAGCAGTACTTC. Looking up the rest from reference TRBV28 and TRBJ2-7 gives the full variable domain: DVKVTQSSRYLVKRTGEKVFLECVQDMDHENMFWYRQDPGLGLRLIYFSYDVKMKEKGDIPEGYSVSREKKERFSLILESASTNQTSMYLCASGRDGYEQYFGPGTRLTVT.

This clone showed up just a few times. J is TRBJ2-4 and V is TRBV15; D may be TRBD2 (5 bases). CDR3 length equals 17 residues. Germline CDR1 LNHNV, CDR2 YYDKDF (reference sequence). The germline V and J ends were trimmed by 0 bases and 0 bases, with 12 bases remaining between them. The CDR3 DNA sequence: TGTGCCACCAGCAGAGATAGAGGGCCTCTAGCCAAAAACATTCAGTACTTC. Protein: CATSRDRGPLAKNIQYF.

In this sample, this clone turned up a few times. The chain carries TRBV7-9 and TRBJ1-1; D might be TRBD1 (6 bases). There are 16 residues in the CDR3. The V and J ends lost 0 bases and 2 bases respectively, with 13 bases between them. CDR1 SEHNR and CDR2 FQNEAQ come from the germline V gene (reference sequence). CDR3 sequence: CASSLAAGVINTEAFF. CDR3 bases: TGTGCCAGCAGCTTAGCGGCAGGGGTTATAAACACTGAAGCTTTCTTT.